The 18 T cell receptor beta chains below were found in one sample sequenced in a study of T cell responses to AZD1222 COVID-19 vaccine. The method was immunoSEQ multiplex PCR; TCRdb's version includes in-frame clones alone and lacks a portion of them. The table includes over 150,000 clones, roughly nine tenths detected once. Specimen: peripheral blood, collected on day 0 of AZD1222 vaccination. The receptors stem from an adult in good health.

The chain combines TRBV6-5 with TRBJ1-2; TRBD1 might be the D (5 bases). Between the trimmed V and J ends, which lost 10 bases and 9 bases, there was a span of 21 bases. There are 13 residues in the CDR3. Germline V gives CDR1 MNHEY, CDR2 SVGAGI. CDR3 sequence reads: CATTRAGTFSYTF. CDR3 DNA sequence: TGTGCCACAACAAGGGCCGGGACGTTTAGCTACACCTTC.

The count of this clone is one. The J gene is TRBJ1-1, the V gene TRBV6-4; D unclear. V lost 6 bases and J 1 base, leaving 9 bases between the germline ends. Germline V gene data show CDR1 as MRHNA and CDR2 as SNTAGT. The CDR3 spans 13 residues. CDR3 coding DNA: TGTGCCAGCAGGGCACAGAAGAACACTGAAGCTTTCTTT. Translation gives CASRAQKNTEAFF.

Here the CDR3 DNA reads TGTGCCAGCAGCTCCCGACCCTCTGTTAGCTCCTACGAGCAGTACTTC. Its translation: CASSSRPSVSSYEQYF. The chain has TRBV7-2 and TRBJ2-7, with D unresolved. Per the germline V gene, CDR1 is SGHTA and CDR2 is FQGNSA. CDR3 length: 16 residues. The ends were cut back, 4 bases at V and 0 bases at J, with 16 bases in the middle.

The chain is built from TRBV6-2 or TRBV6-3 and TRBJ2-7, with TRBD1 identical over 8 bases. CDR1 is MNHEY and CDR2 is SVGEGT in the germline V gene. The length of the CDR3 is 14 residues. The V gene end was trimmed by 3 bases and the J gene end by 5 bases; junction bases not matched to a gene: 6. For the CDR3, the DNA is TGTGCCAGCAGTTATAAGGGACAGGTTCACGAGCAGTACTTC. Protein sequence: CASSYKGQVHEQYF.

The rearrangement joins TRBV7-2 to TRBJ2-2; the D gene is possibly TRBD2 (6 bases). V was cut by 7 bases and J by 4 bases, with 22 bases left in between. This CDR3 spans 17 amino acids. Germline V gene lookup returns CDR1 SGHTA and CDR2 FQGNSA. The CDR3 DNA reads TGTGCCAGCACATCCCCCACTTACGGGAGAGGCACCGGGGAGCTGTTTTTT. It translates to CASTSPTYGRGTGELFF.

The chain employs TRBV6-2 or TRBV6-3 and TRBJ1-2; 7 positions match TRBD1. V trimming: 0 bases; J trimming: 3 bases; junction bases outside the gene matches: 7. From germline, CDR1 is MNHEY and CDR2 SVGEGT. The length of the CDR3 is 16 residues. The DNA of the CDR3 is TGTGCCAGCAGTTACTCGTGGGGAGGGGGCGACTATGGCTACACCTTC. Its translation is CASSYSWGGGDYGYTF.

This sequence joins TRBV11-3 and TRBJ2-5, with 11 bases aligning to TRBD2. J was trimmed by 4 bases and V by 2 bases; bases with no gene match: 0. Germline assignment: CDR1 SGHNT and CDR2 YENEEA. The CDR3 sequence is 14 residues long. DNA for the CDR3: TGTGCCAGCAGCTTACTAGCGGGAGGAGAGACCCAGTACTTC. Translation: CASSLLAGGETQYF.

The chain carries TRBV11-3 and TRBJ2-1; D gene uncertain. The CDR3 has 14 amino acids. V lost 1 base and J 3 bases, leaving 7 bases between the germline ends. Germline CDR1 is SGHNT and CDR2 is YENEEA. CDR3 residues: CASSLVQIYNEQFF. The CDR3, as DNA: TGTGCCAGCAGCTTAGTCCAGATCTACAATGAGCAGTTCTTC.

The V gene is TRBV9, the J gene TRBJ1-3; maybe TRBD1 (5 bases). V dropped 3 bases and J dropped 2 bases, with 9 bases sitting between them. The CDR3 is 14 amino acids. From germline, CDR1 is SGDLS and CDR2 YYNGEE. The CDR3 nucleotides read TGTGCCAGCAGCGCCGGGGGGGCTGGAAACACCATATATTTT. Translating gives CASSAGGAGNTIYF.

The chain joins TRBV21-1 to TRBJ1-2; TRBD1 was called by the table and not checked on the DNA. TRBV21-1 is flagged as a pseudogene. This CDR3 is built from 18 residues. The CDR3 loop reads CASSPPGQATFFNYGYTF. CDR3 DNA sequence: TGTGCCAGCAGCCCTCCGGGACAGGCGACCTTTTTTAACTATGGCTACACCTTC.

The chain combines TRBV21-1 with TRBJ2-7; the listed D gene, TRBD2, was not tested against the DNA. TRBV21-1 is designated a pseudogene. The CDR3 loop spans 12 amino acids. DNA of the CDR3: TGTGCCAGCTGGGACTGTTCCTACGAGCAGTACTTC. Translated: CASWDCSYEQYF.

V and J are TRBV19 and TRBJ2-7, with TRBD2 identical over 8 bases. The CDR3 sequence is 15 residues long. Trimming at V came to 6 bases and at J to 1 base, leaving 8 bases not matched to a gene. The germline V gene encodes CDR1 LNHDA and CDR2 SQIVND (reference sequence). The CDR3 coding sequence is TGTGCCAGTAGCGTACCTCGGGGGGGTTCCTACGAGCAGTACTTC. It codes for CASSVPRGGSYEQYF.

The chain combines TRBV5-1 with TRBJ1-2; no clear D. Trimming took 0 bases from V and 7 from J, leaving 7 bases between them. The CDR3 sequence is 12 residues long. Germline loops: CDR1 SGHRS, CDR2 YFSETQ. Written as DNA, the CDR3 is TGCGCCAGCAGCTTGGAGTGGGGTGGCTACACCTTC. Translation gives CASSLEWGGYTF. Together with reference TRBV5-1 and TRBJ1-2, the CDR3 gives the full variable domain: KAGVTQTPRYLIKTRGQQVTLSCSPISGHRSVSWYQQTPGQGLQFLFEYFSETQRNKGNFPGRFSGRQFSNSRSEMNVSTLELGDSALYLCASSLEWGGYTFGSGTRLTVV.

This chain uses TRBV2 with TRBJ1-1; D unresolved. Germline assignment: CDR1 SNHLY and CDR2 FYNNEI. This CDR3 region has 15 residues. Between the trimmed V and J ends, which lost 7 bases and 6 bases, there was a span of 21 bases. The DNA of the CDR3 is TGTGCCAGCACTGGTGTTGGGGTCGAGAGGCCTGAAGCTTTCTTT. Translation gives CASTGVGVERPEAFF. Together with reference TRBV2 and TRBJ1-1, the CDR3 gives the full variable domain: EPEVTQTPSHQVTQMGQEVILRCVPISNHLYFYWYRQILGQKVEFLVSFYNNEISEKSEIFDDQFSVERPDGSNFTLKIRSTKLEDSAMYFCASTGVGVERPEAFFGQGTRLTVV.

The CDR3 DNA sequence: TGTGCCAGCAGCTTCTCAGGCACTGAAGCTTTCTTT. The encoded protein is CASSFSGTEAFF. The chain combines TRBV7-9 with TRBJ1-1; D not certain. This CDR3 is built from 12 residues. Trimming took off 3 bases at V and 4 bases at J, with 6 bases between the two ends. Germline loops: CDR1 SEHNR, CDR2 FQNEAQ (reference sequence).

The rearrangement uses TRBV2 and TRBJ2-2; D assignment may be TRBD1 or TRBD2 (5 bases each). The CDR3 has 17 amino acids. The V end lost 9 bases, the J end lost 1 base, and 21 bases lay between the germline ends. CDR1 and CDR2 from the germline V gene are SNHLY and FYNNEI. CDR3 loop: CASHTPLAGGNTGELFF. DNA of the CDR3: TGTGCCAGTCACACCCCCCTAGCTGGGGGGAACACCGGGGAGCTGTTTTTT. The full variable domain, with the rest looked up from reference TRBV2 and TRBJ2-2, is EPEVTQTPSHQVTQMGQEVILRCVPISNHLYFYWYRQILGQKVEFLVSFYNNEISEKSEIFDDQFSVERPDGSNFTLKIRSTKLEDSAMYFCASHTPLAGGNTGELFFGEGSRLTVL.

This clone was counted between two and nine times. The chain joins TRBV11-3 to TRBJ2-7, with 11 nucleotides matching TRBD2. This CDR3 comprises 18 residues. Trimming took 1 base from V and 0 from J; bases not matched to a gene: 8. CDR1 SGHNT and CDR2 YENEEA come from the germline V gene. CDR3 bases: TGTGCCAGCAGCTTAGCTCCTAGCGGGAGGACGAGCTCCTACGAGCAGTACTTC. This sequence encodes CASSLAPSGRTSSYEQYF.

The chain recombines TRBV10-3 with TRBJ1-2; possible D gene TRBD1, 6 bases. Trimming shortened V by 0 bases and J by 5 bases, and 16 bases separated the two germline ends. CDR3 size: 16 residues. Per the germline V gene, CDR1 is ENHRY and CDR2 is SYGVKD. CDR3 nucleotide sequence: TGTGCCATCAGTGAGTCCAAAGGGGGAGCTGGATATGGCTACACCTTC. Amino acids: CAISESKGGAGYGYTF.